The 11 T cell receptor beta chains in this list originate from one sample, sequenced in a study of somatic mutations in cytotoxic T cells in rheumatoid arthritis. Profiling relied on immunoSEQ multiplex PCR, and the TCRdb table lists in-frame clones only, not all of them. The sample yields about 11,000 clones, roughly four fifths seen once. The sequenced sample consisted of CD8+ T cells sorted from blood. The receptor source for this set is an older woman with rheumatoid arthritis.

This clone turned up a few times. The chain couples TRBV19 to TRBJ2-7, with 7 bases lining up with TRBD1. The V gene end was trimmed by 4 bases and the J gene end by 6 bases; junction bases not matched to a gene: 9. The CDR3 consists of 14 residues. From germline, CDR1 is LNHDA and CDR2 SQIVND (reference sequence). DNA of the CDR3: TGTGCCAGTAGTACTCTTGACAGGGCTCTCGAGCAGTACTTC. Encoded protein: CASSTLDRALEQYF.

The rearrangement uses TRBV7-3 and TRBJ2-4, with TRBD2 identical over 10 bases. CDR1 and CDR2 (germline): SGHTA, FQGTGA. J was trimmed by 7 bases and V by 2 bases; bases with no gene match: 23. This CDR3 region has 21 residues. The CDR3 nucleotides read TGTGCCAGCAGCTTAGGGTCCGGGACTAGCGCAACCTTCACGGATAGGAACATTCAGTACTTC. Protein sequence: CASSLGSGTSATFTDRNIQYF.

The chain carries TRBV28 and TRBJ1-1, with D uncertain. Germline V CDR1 and CDR2: MDHEN, SYDVKM. The CDR3 contains 15 residues. V was cut by 6 bases and J by 5 bases, with 19 bases left in between. The DNA of the CDR3 is TGTGCCAGCAGGTTAAGCCTGGGCGACAAAACTGAAGCTTTCTTT. Translation gives CASRLSLGDKTEAFF.

A remark on this clone: The germline gene is not matched at one end of the junction; a read error may be the cause. The chain has TRBV9 and TRBJ1-2, with D hard to call. The length of the CDR3 is 13 residues. Germline V gene sequence: CDR1 SGDLS, CDR2 YYNGEE. Here the CDR3 DNA reads TGTGCCAGAAGCGTAGACACAGCCTATGGCTACACCTTC. Translated, it gives CARSVDTAYGYTF.

The rearrangement joins TRBV7-2 to TRBJ2-1; possibly TRBD2 for D (6 bases). Trimming shortened V by 5 bases and J by 9 bases, and 17 bases separated the two germline ends. Germline V gene lookup returns CDR1 SGHTA and CDR2 FQGNSA. The CDR3 consists of 14 residues. The CDR3: CASSRGGWGVEQFF. Written as DNA, the CDR3 is TGTGCCAGCAGCCGGGGCGGTTGGGGGGTTGAGCAGTTCTTC.

This clone was detected once. This sequence joins TRBV4-3 and TRBJ2-1; 10 nucleotides agree with TRBD2. Trimming removed 3 bases from V and 5 bases from J; junction bases left unmatched: 10. The CDR3 totals 17 residues. Germline CDR1 is LGHNA and CDR2 is YSLEER. The CDR3 loop reads CASSQATGTSEHNEQFF. For the CDR3, the DNA is TGCGCCAGCAGCCAGGCCACCGGGACTAGCGAGCACAATGAGCAGTTCTTC.

The rearrangement uses TRBV7-2 and TRBJ2-3; the match to TRBD2 covers 7 bases. Trimming took 1 base from V and 0 from J; bases not matched to a gene: 10. Per germline, CDR1 SGHTA and CDR2 FQGNSA. The CDR3 extends over 18 amino acids. The CDR3 spells CASSLDRAGPVSTDTQYF. The DNA of the CDR3 is TGTGCCAGCAGCTTAGATCGAGCGGGACCAGTTAGCACAGATACGCAGTATTTT.

V usage is TRBV29-1 and J usage is TRBJ1-2, with D hard to call. CDR3 length equals 9 residues. Per the germline V gene, CDR1 is SQVTM and CDR2 is ANQGSEA. CDR3 loop: CRFLSGYTF. In DNA, the CDR3 is TGCAGATTTTTGAGTGGCTACACCTTC. The full variable domain, completed using reference TRBV29-1 and TRBJ1-2, is SAVISQKPSRDICQRGTSLTIQCQVDSQVTMMFWYRQQPGQSLTLIATANQGSEATYESGFVIDKFPISRPNLTFSTLTVSNMSPEDSSIYLCRFLSGYTFGSGTRLTVV.

The chain combines TRBV7-6 with TRBJ2-7, with TRBD1 as a possible D gene (6 bases). V gave up 5 bases and J gave up 7 bases, with 18 bases separating them. There are 14 residues in the CDR3. Germline CDR1 is SGHVS and CDR2 is FNYEAQ. CDR3 DNA: TGTGCCAGCAGCCCAACGACAGGTAGGGCAGAGCAGTACTTC. This translates into CASSPTTGRAEQYF.

The chain employs TRBV27 and TRBJ1-5; tentative D call: TRBD1 (5 bases). V was cut by 6 bases and J by 0 bases, with 18 bases left in between. The CDR3 is 17 amino acids. CDR1 and CDR2 (germline): MNHEY, SMNVEV (reference sequence). The CDR3 loop is CASRKAPGDFSNQPQHF. The CDR3 DNA is TGTGCCAGCAGAAAGGCCCCGGGGGACTTTAGCAATCAGCCCCAGCATTTT.

This clone was seen a few times. CDR3 DNA: TGTGCCAGCAGCCGAACGGCGGGAGGGAACCAACGCATTCAGTACTTC. Amino acid sequence: CASSRTAGGNQRIQYF. The chain links TRBV7-9 to TRBJ2-4; 9 nucleotides match TRBD2. V shed 5 bases and J 9 bases; nucleotides not matched to a gene: 14. This CDR3 is 16 amino acids long. Germline V CDR1 and CDR2: SEHNR, FQNEAQ (reference sequence).